This TCR beta chain appears in the sequencing data of a study of post-analysis software for immune sequencing data. Study results and limitations: Among 4 or 5 TRBV segments more frequent in patients than controls were TRBV5-6, TRBV5-1 and TRBV20-1.

Germline V lookup: CDR1 MGHRA, CDR2 YSYEKL. The length of the CDR3 is 14 residues. Trimming cost V 0 bases and J 0 bases, with 5 bases left between them. With respect to this clonotype: Antigen: not known.

Incorporated into the TCR beta cDNA libraries were unique molecular identifiers, which served to reduce PCR and sequencing biases. TCRdb used MiXCR to reprocess the PCR reads, holding one entry per CDR3 protein. The sample has about 380,000 distinct CDR3 sequences; less than 35% are singletons. Input material: blood. The gene calls are TRBV4-1 and TRBJ2-5; no definite D call. The clonotype originates from a girl aged 5-17 years with multiple sclerosis. CDR3 sequence: CASSQEVYQETQYF. The CDR3 DNA sequence: TGCGCCAGCAGCCAAGAGGTATACCAAGAGACCCAGTACTTC.